The T cell receptor (beta chain) under discussion was sequenced for a study of blood T cell repertoires in COVID-19. Study-level background: Italy, Spain and the United States were the sources of the convalescent and acute COVID-19 samples. T cells, B-cell-depleted T cells, or PBMCs provided the cDNA or gDNA that served as material.

Germline lookup yields CDR1 LNHDA and CDR2 SQIVND (reference sequence). Trimming took off 7 bases at V and 5 bases at J, with 15 bases between the two ends. The length of the CDR3 is 14 residues. Data came from immunoSEQ multiplex PCR; TCRdb stores just in-frame clones and leaves some out. The sample holds hundreds of thousands of clones, about 89% seen once. Source material: peripheral blood. The TCR sequence derives from a woman between 50 and 59 years old who had recovered from COVID-19. The chain has TRBV19 and TRBJ1-3, with unresolved D. The CDR3 protein is CASMTLQIRNTIYF. Written as DNA, the CDR3 is TGTGCCAGTATGACACTGCAGATTCGAAACACCATATATTTT.